The present entry profiles one TCR beta chain with its context. This clone's antigen is unknown. Per-base qualities were not stored, and no clone one base away is much larger. This specimen belongs to a study of blood T cell repertoires in COVID-19 (dated by TCRdb to about 2020). Broadly, across the study: Collaborator samples came from the United States, Italy and Spain and covered acute and convalescent phases of COVID-19. A freely available public database, intended as a resource for researchers studying the immune response to SARS-CoV-2, is where the repertoires were released. Deeply sampled blood TCRbeta repertoires from subjects exposed to, actively infected with, or recovered from COVID-19 were included in the dataset. The material from the prospective study consisted of cDNA or gDNA derived from T cells, B-cell-depleted T cells, or PBMCs. Samples were obtained from the ongoing ImmuneRACE study (first 160 participants) and from about 1,300 subjects provided by 6 global collaborators. The sample metadata nearly always contained a de-identified subject ID, COVID-19 status, age in years and sex. Where HLA class I and class II types were available, the types were taken from metadata supplied by the sample provider, not from assay-based typing. The research as a whole found: The amount of clinical and demographic metadata varied by source and participant and was provided uncurated.

Samples from volunteer blood donors who had recovered from COVID-19 were contributed by a second Seattle source. The collaborating institutions used their own protocols to collect whole blood in K2EDTA tubes. For TCRbeta analysis, collaborators shipped samples as frozen whole blood, isolated PBMCs, or DNA extracted from either of those sample types. The germline V gene encodes CDR1 ENHRY and CDR2 SYGVKD. V is reduced by 0 bases and J by 2 bases, leaving a spacing of 13 bases between them. Including cysteine and phenylalanine, the CDR3 has 16 amino acids. The only DNA kept is the CDR3, 48 bases in frame from the first base. TCRbeta CDR3 regions were amplified from genomic DNA using the immunoSEQ Assay, a bias-controlled multiplex PCR. Per the authors' processing: The number of nucleated cells in each sample was estimated by amplification of reference gene primers within the assay. Sequence reads were collapsed and filtered to measure the absolute abundance of every unique TCRbeta CDR3 rearrangement. For each sample, productive Simpson clonality was calculated as the square root of Simpson's diversity index across productive rearrangements. TCRdb holds this immuneACCESS table with in-frame rearrangements only. Some clones are missing; in checked studies, unresolved V genes explain under half, and the rest has no known cause. From that table come the V and J calls and clone size; the DNA was used to work out D and trimming. This sample holds 100,000 to 150,000 clones; 84% were observed only once. Approximately 12% of the sample is in the top ten clones.

The V and J segments used are TRBV10-3 and TRBJ2-5, with TRBD1 perhaps the D gene, on 6 matching bases. The clonotype comes from a woman aged 25 to 45 who had recovered from COVID-19. The sequenced sample consisted of peripheral blood. CDR3 loop: CAISESTTGGQETQYF. In nucleotide form, the sequence is TGTGCCATCAGTGAGTCAACGACAGGAGGTCAAGAGACCCAGTACTTC.